The clone carrying this T cell receptor beta chain was recorded once. The target antigen is unknown. This record belongs to a study of human T cells and chemical hapten exposure. Study outcomes and limitations: Having alopecia, the donors may differ immunologically from healthy people.

In germline, CDR1 is SGHTA, CDR2 FQGNSA. The CDR3 has 15 amino acids. The germline V and J ends were trimmed by 5 bases and 1 base, with 12 bases remaining between them. TCRdb independently ran MiXCR on the RACE reads; one entry per CDR3 protein. The repertoire has 300,000 to 400,000 distinct CDR3 sequences, around 7% of them found once; the top ten carry about 8%. The time point was: patch test 1, 2 weeks after DPC sensitization. Treatment specified: therapeutic diphenylcyclopropenone sensitization with weekly scalp DPC. The clonotype comes from a young woman with alopecia areata. Some clones in this sample may be carry-over from other donors' samples. The sequencing used whole blood, collected in connection with sensitization to the hapten diphenylcyclopropenone (DPC). This chain connects TRBV7-2 to TRBJ1-3, with a possible D match to TRBD1 (5 bases). CDR3: CASSQLGGSGNTIYF. CDR3 nucleotides: TGTGCCAGCAGCCAGCTCGGGGGATCTGGAAACACCATATATTTT.